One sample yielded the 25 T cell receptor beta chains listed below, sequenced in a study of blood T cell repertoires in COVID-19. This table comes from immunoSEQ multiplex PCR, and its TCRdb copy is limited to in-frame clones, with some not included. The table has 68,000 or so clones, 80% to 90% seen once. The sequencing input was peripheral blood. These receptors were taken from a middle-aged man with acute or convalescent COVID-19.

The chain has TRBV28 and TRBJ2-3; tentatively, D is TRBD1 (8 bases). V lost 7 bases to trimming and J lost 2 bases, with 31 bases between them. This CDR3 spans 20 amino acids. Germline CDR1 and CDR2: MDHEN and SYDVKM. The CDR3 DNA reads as TGTGCCAGCAAGCTCCGAGGGGGGAGGGTCAGGACAGGGTACACAGATACGCAGTATTTT. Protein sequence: CASKLRGGRVRTGYTDTQYF. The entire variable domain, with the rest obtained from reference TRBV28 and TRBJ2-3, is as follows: DVKVTQSSRYLVKRTGEKVFLECVQDMDHENMFWYRQDPGLGLRLIYFSYDVKMKEKGDIPEGYSVSREKKERFSLILESASTNQTSMYLCASKLRGGRVRTGYTDTQYFGPGTRLTVL.

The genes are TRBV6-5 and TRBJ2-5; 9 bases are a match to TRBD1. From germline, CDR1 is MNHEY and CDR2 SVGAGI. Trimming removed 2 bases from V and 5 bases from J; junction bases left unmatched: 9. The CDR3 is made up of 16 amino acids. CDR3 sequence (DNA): TGTGCCAGCAGTTACCCCGTGGGACAGGGAATTGAGACCCAGTACTTC. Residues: CASSYPVGQGIETQYF.

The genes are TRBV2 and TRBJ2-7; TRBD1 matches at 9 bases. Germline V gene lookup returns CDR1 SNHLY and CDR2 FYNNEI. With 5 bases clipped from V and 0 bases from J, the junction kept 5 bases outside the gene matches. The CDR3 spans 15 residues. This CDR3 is CASSSTGGLSYEQYF. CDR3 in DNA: TGTGCCAGCAGTAGCACAGGGGGCCTCTCCTACGAGCAGTACTTC.

The CDR3 nucleotides read TGTGCCAGCAGCTTACCGACAGGGTCAGAGTCACCCCTCCACTTT. This sequence encodes CASSLPTGSESPLHF. The rearrangement uses TRBV11-2 and TRBJ1-6; 7 positions agree with TRBD1. Germline CDR1 SGHAT, CDR2 FQNNGV. V was pared by 2 bases and J by 10 bases, with 8 bases of the junction left unmatched. The CDR3 has 15 amino acids.

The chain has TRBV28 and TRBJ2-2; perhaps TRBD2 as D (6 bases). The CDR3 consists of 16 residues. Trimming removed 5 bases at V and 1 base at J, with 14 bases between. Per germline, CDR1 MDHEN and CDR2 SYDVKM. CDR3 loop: CASSLSSGKNTGELFF. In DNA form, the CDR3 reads TGTGCCAGCAGTCTCAGTAGCGGAAAGAACACCGGGGAGCTGTTTTTT.

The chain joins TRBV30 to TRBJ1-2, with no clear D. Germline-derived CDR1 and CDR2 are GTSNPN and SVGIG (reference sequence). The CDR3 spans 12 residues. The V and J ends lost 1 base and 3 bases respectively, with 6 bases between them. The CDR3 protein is CAWSAQYYGYTF. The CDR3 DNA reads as TGTGCCTGGAGTGCCCAATACTATGGCTACACCTTC.

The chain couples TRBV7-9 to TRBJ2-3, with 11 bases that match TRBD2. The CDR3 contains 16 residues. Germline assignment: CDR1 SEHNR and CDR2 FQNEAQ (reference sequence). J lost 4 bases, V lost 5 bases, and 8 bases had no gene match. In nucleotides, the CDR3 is TGTGCCAGCAGCAGTGATAGCGGGAGGGCCGCAGATACGCAGTATTTT. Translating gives CASSSDSGRAADTQYF.

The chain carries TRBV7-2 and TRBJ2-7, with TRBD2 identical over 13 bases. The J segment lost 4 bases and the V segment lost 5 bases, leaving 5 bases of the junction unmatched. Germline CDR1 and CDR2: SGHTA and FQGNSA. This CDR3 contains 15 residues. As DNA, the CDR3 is TGTGCCAGCAGCCCGAAGACTAGCGGGAGGTACGAGCAGTACTTC. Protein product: CASSPKTSGRYEQYF.

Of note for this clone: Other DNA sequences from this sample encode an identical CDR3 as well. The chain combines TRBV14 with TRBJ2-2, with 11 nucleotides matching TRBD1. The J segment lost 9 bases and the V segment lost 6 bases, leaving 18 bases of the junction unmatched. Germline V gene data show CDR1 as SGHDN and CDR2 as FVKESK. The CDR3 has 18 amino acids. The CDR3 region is CASSRTGGARFSRWELFF. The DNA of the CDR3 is TGTGCCAGCAGTCGGACAGGGGGCGCCCGTTTCTCTCGTTGGGAGCTGTTTTTT.

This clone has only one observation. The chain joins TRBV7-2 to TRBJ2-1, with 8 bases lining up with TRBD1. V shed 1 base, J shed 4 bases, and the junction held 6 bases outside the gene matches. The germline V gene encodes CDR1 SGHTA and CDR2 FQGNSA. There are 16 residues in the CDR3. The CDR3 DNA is TGTGCCAGCAGCTTAGTTCGGGACAGGAATTACAATGAGCAGTTCTTC. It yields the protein CASSLVRDRNYNEQFF.

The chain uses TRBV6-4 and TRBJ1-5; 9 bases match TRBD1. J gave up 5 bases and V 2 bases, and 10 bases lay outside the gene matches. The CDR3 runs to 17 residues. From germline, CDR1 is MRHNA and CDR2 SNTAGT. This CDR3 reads CASSDGDRVSVDQPQHF. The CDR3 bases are TGTGCCAGCAGTGACGGGGACAGGGTATCGGTCGATCAGCCCCAGCATTTT.

The CDR3 reads CASSARGAAGGGDEQFF. The CDR3 nucleotides read TGTGCCAGCAGTGCGCGAGGGGCAGCGGGAGGTGGCGATGAGCAGTTCTTC. V usage is TRBV27 and J usage is TRBJ2-1; 9 bases map to TRBD2. CDR1 MNHEY and CDR2 SMNVEV come from the germline V gene (reference sequence). The trim removed 5 bases at V and 8 bases at J, leaving 16 bases unmatched. The CDR3 spans 17 residues.

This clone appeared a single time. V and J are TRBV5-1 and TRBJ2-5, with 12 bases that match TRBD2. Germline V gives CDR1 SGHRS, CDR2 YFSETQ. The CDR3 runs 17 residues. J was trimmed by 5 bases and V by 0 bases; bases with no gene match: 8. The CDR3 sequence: CASSLVAGLAGMETQYF. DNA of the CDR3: TGCGCCAGCAGCTTGGTGGCCGGACTAGCGGGAATGGAGACCCAGTACTTC.

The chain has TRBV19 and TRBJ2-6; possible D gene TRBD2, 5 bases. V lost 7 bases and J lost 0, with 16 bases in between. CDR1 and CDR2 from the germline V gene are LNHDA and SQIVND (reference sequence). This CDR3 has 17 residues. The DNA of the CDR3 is TGTGCCAGTAAACCCGAGGGAGATCCCTCTGGGGCCAACGTCCTGACTTTC. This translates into CASKPEGDPSGANVLTF.

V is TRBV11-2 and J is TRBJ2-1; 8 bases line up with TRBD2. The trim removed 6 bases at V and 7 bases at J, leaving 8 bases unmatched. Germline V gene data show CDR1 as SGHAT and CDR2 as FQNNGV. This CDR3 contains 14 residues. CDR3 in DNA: TGTGCCAGCAGATACACCGGGACTAGAAATGAGCAGTTCTTC. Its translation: CASRYTGTRNEQFF. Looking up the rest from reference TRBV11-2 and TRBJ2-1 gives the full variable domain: EAGVAQSPRYKIIEKRQSVAFWCNPISGHATLYWYQQILGQGPKLLIQFQNNGVVDDSQLPKDRFSAERLKGVDSTLKIQPAKLEDSAVYLCASRYTGTRNEQFFGPGTRLTVL.

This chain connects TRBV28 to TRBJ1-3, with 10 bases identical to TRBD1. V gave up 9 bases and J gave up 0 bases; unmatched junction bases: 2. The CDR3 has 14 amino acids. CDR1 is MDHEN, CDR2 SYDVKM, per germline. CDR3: CASRQGASGNTIYF. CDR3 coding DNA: TGTGCCAGTCGACAGGGGGCCTCTGGAAACACCATATATTTT. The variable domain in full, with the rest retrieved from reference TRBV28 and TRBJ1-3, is DVKVTQSSRYLVKRTGEKVFLECVQDMDHENMFWYRQDPGLGLRLIYFSYDVKMKEKGDIPEGYSVSREKKERFSLILESASTNQTSMYLCASRQGASGNTIYFGEGSWLTVV.

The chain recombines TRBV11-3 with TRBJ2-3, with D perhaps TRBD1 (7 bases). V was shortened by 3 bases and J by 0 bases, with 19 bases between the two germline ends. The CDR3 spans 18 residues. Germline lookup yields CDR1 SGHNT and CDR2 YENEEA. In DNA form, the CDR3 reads TGTGCCAGCAGCTTCGGCGCTTCAGGGGGGTCTAGCACAGATACGCAGTATTTT. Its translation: CASSFGASGGSSTDTQYF.

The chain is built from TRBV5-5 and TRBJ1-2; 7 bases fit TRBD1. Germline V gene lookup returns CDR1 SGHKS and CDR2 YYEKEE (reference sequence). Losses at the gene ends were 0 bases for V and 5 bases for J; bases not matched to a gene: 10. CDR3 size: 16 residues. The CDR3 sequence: CASSLVEGAARYGYTF. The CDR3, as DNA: TGTGCCAGCAGCTTGGTAGAGGGGGCGGCGCGTTATGGCTACACCTTC.

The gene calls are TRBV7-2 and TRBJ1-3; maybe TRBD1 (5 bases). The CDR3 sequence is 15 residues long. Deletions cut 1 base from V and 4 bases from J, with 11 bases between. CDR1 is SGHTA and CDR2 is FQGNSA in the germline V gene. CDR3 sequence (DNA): TGTGCCAGCAGCTTAGAGGGGTTGTCCGGAAACACCATATATTTT. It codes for CASSLEGLSGNTIYF.

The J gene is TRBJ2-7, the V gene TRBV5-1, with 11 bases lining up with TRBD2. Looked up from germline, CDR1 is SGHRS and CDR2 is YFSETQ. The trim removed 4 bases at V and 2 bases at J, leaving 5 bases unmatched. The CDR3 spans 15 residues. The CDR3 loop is CASSTGTSGTYEQYF. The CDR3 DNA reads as TGCGCCAGCAGCACAGGGACTAGCGGAACCTACGAGCAGTACTTC.

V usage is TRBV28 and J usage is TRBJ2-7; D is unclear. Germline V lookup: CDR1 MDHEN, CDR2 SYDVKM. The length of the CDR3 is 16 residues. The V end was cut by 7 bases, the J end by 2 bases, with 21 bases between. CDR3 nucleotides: TGTGCCAGCACTCCTACGTCTGGCGTGGGCGCCTACGAGCAGTACTTC. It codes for CASTPTSGVGAYEQYF. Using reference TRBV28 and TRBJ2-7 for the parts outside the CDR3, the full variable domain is DVKVTQSSRYLVKRTGEKVFLECVQDMDHENMFWYRQDPGLGLRLIYFSYDVKMKEKGDIPEGYSVSREKKERFSLILESASTNQTSMYLCASTPTSGVGAYEQYFGPGTRLTVT.

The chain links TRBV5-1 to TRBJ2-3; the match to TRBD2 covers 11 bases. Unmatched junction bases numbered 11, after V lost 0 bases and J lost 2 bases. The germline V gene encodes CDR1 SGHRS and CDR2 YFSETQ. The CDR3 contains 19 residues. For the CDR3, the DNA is TGCGCCAGCAGCTTGGTTCATCACGGGACTAGCGGACTCACAGATACGCAGTATTTT. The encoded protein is CASSLVHHGTSGLTDTQYF.

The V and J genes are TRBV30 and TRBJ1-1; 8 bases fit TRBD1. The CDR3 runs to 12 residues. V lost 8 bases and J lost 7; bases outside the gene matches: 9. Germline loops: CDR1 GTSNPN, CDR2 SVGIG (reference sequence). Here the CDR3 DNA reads TGTGCCCACATCACAGGGGGAAATGAAGCTTTCTTT. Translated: CAHITGGNEAFF.

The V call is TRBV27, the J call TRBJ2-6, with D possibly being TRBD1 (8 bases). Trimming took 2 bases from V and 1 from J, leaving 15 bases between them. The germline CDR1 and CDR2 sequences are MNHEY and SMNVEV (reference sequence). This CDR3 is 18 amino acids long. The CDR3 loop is CASSLSGQGLSGANVLTF. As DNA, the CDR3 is TGTGCCAGCAGTTTAAGTGGACAGGGACTATCTGGGGCCAACGTCCTGACTTTC. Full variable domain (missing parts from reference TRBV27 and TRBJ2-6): EAQVTQNPRYLITVTGKKLTVTCSQNMNHEYMSWYRQDPGLGLRQIYYSMNVEVTDKGDVPEGYKVSRKEKRNFPLILESPSPNQTSLYFCASSLSGQGLSGANVLTFGAGSRLTVL.

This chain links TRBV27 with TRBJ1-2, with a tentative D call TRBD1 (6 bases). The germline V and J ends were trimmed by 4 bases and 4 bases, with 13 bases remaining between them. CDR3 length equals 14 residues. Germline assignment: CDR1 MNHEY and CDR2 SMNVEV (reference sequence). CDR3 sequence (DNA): TGTGCCAGCAGTTCATCAAGGGGGAGCTATGGCTACACCTTC. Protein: CASSSSRGSYGYTF.